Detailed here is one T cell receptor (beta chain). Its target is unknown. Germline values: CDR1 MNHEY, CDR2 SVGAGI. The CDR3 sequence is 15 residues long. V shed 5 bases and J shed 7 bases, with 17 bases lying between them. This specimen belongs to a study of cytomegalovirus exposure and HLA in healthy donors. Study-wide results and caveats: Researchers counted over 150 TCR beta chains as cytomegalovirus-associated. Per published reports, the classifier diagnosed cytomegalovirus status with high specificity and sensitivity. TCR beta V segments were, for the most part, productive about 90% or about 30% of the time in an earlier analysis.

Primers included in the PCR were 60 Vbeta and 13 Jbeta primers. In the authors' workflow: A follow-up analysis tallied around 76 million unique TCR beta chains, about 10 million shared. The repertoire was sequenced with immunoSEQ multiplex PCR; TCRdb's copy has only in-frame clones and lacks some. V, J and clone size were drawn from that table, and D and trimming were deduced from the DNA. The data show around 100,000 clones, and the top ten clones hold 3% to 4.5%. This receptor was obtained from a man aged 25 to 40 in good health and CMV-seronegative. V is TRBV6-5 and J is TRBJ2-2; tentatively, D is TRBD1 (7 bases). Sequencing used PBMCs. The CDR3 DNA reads TGTGCCAGCAGTCTTAGCTACAGGGGAGGCGGGGAGCTGTTTTTT. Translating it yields CASSLSYRGGGELFF.